This TCR beta chain originates from a study of CD8 T cells in ankylosing spondylitis. A few counts support this clonotype. The target antigen is unknown. Study-wide points: CD8+ cells made up the disease-linked clones, which were relatively rare in peripheral blood. For ankylosing spondylitis blood, a TCR beta motif of fewer than 10 highly homologous variants appeared characteristic.

V lost 6 bases and J lost 5; bases outside the gene matches: 16. Germline-derived CDR1 and CDR2 are SEHNR and FQNEAQ (reference sequence). The CDR3 runs to 17 residues. TCRdb passed the 5' RACE reads through MiXCR, listing each CDR3 protein once. The sample records about 220,000 distinct CDR3 sequences, about 7% being singletons. This chain links TRBV7-9 with TRBJ2-1; 7 bases are shared with TRBD2. Sequences were obtained from blood, either unsorted or a sorted T cell fraction (not recorded which). The TCR originated in a male donor with ankylosing spondylitis. CDR3 sequence: CASSPPKGAGINNEQFF. The CDR3 DNA reads as TGTGCCAGCAGTCCCCCCAAGGGAGCGGGAATTAACAATGAGCAGTTCTTC.